The 8 T cell receptor beta chains listed next were all sequenced from one sample in a study of Tregs in tolerant kidney transplant recipients. The data were produced by immunoSEQ multiplex PCR, yet TCRdb's version contains in-frame clones alone and is incomplete. The sample has about 5,300 clones. Mixed chimerism was transient after nonmyeloablative marrow transplants from related graft donors. The sample in question was CD4+ T cells from blood (PBMCs), obtained roughly 15 months after the transplant. The receptors here all came from a human patient who received a combined kidney and bone marrow transplant. Part of the T cell pool may stem from the graft donor.

Comments on this clone: The CDR3 extends 3 residues past the end of the read, so its final part is completed from the germline J gene. The gene calls are TRBV4-1 and TRBJ1-2; D is perhaps TRBD1 (6 bases). The V gene lost 3 bases and the J gene lost 5 bases, with 25 bases spanning the gap. The CDR3 runs 18 residues. Germline V lookup: CDR1 MGHRA, CDR2 YSYEKL. Partial CDR3 DNA: TGCGCCAGCAGCCAGATTCAGCCTCTCGGACAGCGGCCGTATGGC. Protein product: CASSQIQPLGQRPYG. In full, the CDR3 reads CASSQIQPLGQRPYGYTF.

With regard to this clone: The read terminates 3 residues before the CDR3 end, so the remaining end is supplied by the germline J gene. The chain is built from TRBV30 and TRBJ1-4; the D gene is possibly TRBD1 (5 bases). CDR3 length: 13 residues. CDR1 GTSNPN and CDR2 SVGIG come from the germline V gene (reference sequence). The V end lost 5 bases, the J end lost 0 bases, and 7 bases lay between the germline ends. The CDR3 spells CAWAGATNEKLFF. The CDR3 bases that were read are TGTGCCTGGGCGGGGGCAACTAATGAAAAA.

As to this clone: The CDR3 extends 3 residues past the end of the read, so its final part is completed from the germline J gene. V is TRBV29-1 and J is TRBJ1-1; no clear D. The V gene lost 1 base and the J gene lost 6 bases, with 9 bases spanning the gap. CDR3 length equals 12 residues. CDR1 is SQVTM, CDR2 ANQGSEA, per germline. The CDR3 protein is CSVEAHAAEAFF. CDR3 DNA (partial): TGCAGCGTTGAAGCCCACGCGGCTGAA.

This clone is deemed medium-sized by its frequency. From the germline J gene comes the end of the CDR3, since the read stops 3 residues before it. V gene TRBV7-2 combines with J gene TRBJ2-2, with 9 bases fitting TRBD2. The CDR3 is 17 amino acids. The germline gives CDR1 SGHTA, CDR2 FQGNSA. Trimming at V came to 0 bases and at J to 4 bases, leaving 6 bases not matched to a gene. CDR3 sequence: CASSLAPAGGGTGELFF. CDR3 DNA, as far as it was read: TGTGCCAGCAGCTTAGCCCCTGCGGGAGGGGGCACCGGGGAG.

CDR3 protein: CASSVGLLPGGSYNEQFF. CDR3 DNA (partial): TGTGCCAGCAGCGTAGGCCTTCTCCCCGGGGGCTCCTACAATGAG. The rearrangement uses TRBV9 and TRBJ2-1; possible D gene TRBD2, 6 bases. The sequenced fragment ends 3 residues before the CDR3 boundary, so the rest is inferred from the germline J gene. The CDR3 length is 18 residues. Deletions cut 0 bases from V and 0 bases from J, with 16 bases between. CDR1 is SGDLS, CDR2 YYNGEE, per germline. Full variable domain (missing parts from reference TRBV9 and TRBJ2-1): DSGVTQTPKHLITATGQRVTLRCSPRSGDLSVYWYQQSLDQGLQFLIQYYNGEERAKGNILERFSAQQFPDLHSELNLSSLELGDSALYFCASSVGLLPGGSYNEQFFGPGTRLTVL.

Concerning this clone itself: The CDR3 end falls 3 residues outside the read, so it is completed with the germline J gene. The chain combines TRBV7-9 with TRBJ1-3; the D gene is possibly TRBD1 (5 bases). The CDR3 is 15 amino acids. Germline V lookup: CDR1 SEHNR, CDR2 FQNEAQ (reference sequence). The V and J ends lost 1 base and 8 bases respectively, with 15 bases between them. This chain's CDR3 is CASSLGGRRGHTIYF. The DNA read from the CDR3 is TGTGCCAGCAGCTTAGGGGGTCGGAGGGGTCACACC.

The CDR3 DNA, read in part, is TGCGCCAGCAGCCCCGGTGCGGGGGTTGGAGATCAGCCC. Residues: CASSPGAGVGDQP. The full CDR3 protein reads CASSPGAGVGDQPQHF. The genes are TRBV5-1 and TRBJ1-5, with a tentative D call TRBD1 (5 bases). The read finishes 3 residues shy of the CDR3 end, and the germline J gene is used to complete it. The V and J ends lost 4 bases and 5 bases respectively, with 19 bases between them. This CDR3 is 16 amino acids long. Germline V gives CDR1 SGHRS, CDR2 YFSETQ. Drawing the rest from reference TRBV5-1 and TRBJ1-5, the complete variable domain is KAGVTQTPRYLIKTRGQQVTLSCSPISGHRSVSWYQQTPGQGLQFLFEYFSETQRNKGNFPGRFSGRQFSNSRSEMNVSTLELGDSALYLCASSPGAGVGDQPQHFGDGTRLSIL.

The DNA read from the CDR3 is TGCAGCTCAAATCCCAGGAGCCAGCAAGAGACC. It encodes CSSNPRSQQET. The full CDR3 protein is CSSNPRSQQETQYF. The rearrangement links TRBV29-1 to TRBJ2-5; D call uncertain. Sequencing ends 3 residues short of the CDR3 end; the germline J gene provides the rest. CDR1 and CDR2 (germline): SQVTM, ANQGSEA. CDR3 length: 14 amino acids. Trimming pared 8 bases from V and 2 bases from J, leaving 18 bases between.